One T cell receptor beta chain is described in this entry. The data are from a study of blood T cell repertoires in COVID-19. As for the study in general: Some COVID-19 samples were acute and others convalescent; all came from the United States, Italy and Spain.

This CDR3 has 15 amino acids. V dropped 5 bases and J dropped 6 bases, with 17 bases sitting between them. Germline lookup yields CDR1 SGHTA and CDR2 FQGNSA. The data were produced by immunoSEQ multiplex PCR, yet TCRdb's version contains in-frame clones alone and is incomplete. Among approximately 140,000 clones listed, approximately 90% were seen once. The receptor's source is a woman in her sixties with active or convalescent COVID-19. The chain couples TRBV7-2 to TRBJ2-1; a possible D gene is TRBD2 (5 bases). Sample: peripheral blood. CDR3 sequence reads: CASSAVLAPSNEQFF. The CDR3 nucleotides read TGTGCCAGCAGCGCCGTTCTAGCCCCCTCCAATGAGCAGTTCTTC.